What follows describes a single TCR beta chain. The antigen this receptor binds is unknown. No base-level quality is on record; no much larger clone is a single base apart. The same CDR3 can be traced to other DNA sequences in this sample. The data stem from a study of shared clonotypes between healthy human individuals (dated by TCRdb to the early 2020s). Regarding the study in general: The cohort included three men and two women between 18 and 49 years of age. For each donor, CD4 naive and CD4 memory were each run on three plates, CD8 naive on two plates, and CD8 memory on one plate. To estimate repertoire size and how much clonotype sharing occurs between individuals, the study deeply sequenced the blood TCR repertoires of several healthy adults. To increase sequencing depth and limit assay-specific biases, different laboratories used diverse techniques to prepare libraries and sequence TCR repertoires. Per donor, leukapheresis produced somewhere between about 0.8 and 9 billion PBMCs. Broader findings and caveats from the paper: Sharing across a few donors was observed for approximately 5% of naive CD4, 3% to 4% of naive CD8, roughly 2.4% of memory CD4, and around 0.44% of memory CD8 clonotypes. Estimated clonotype richness was generally larger for naive than for memory subsets. Sampling was limited to blood, and TCR repertoires in tissue likely differ from TCR repertoires in blood. Because the study included only a small number of donors, the genetic and exposure-history diversity represented was limited. Incomplete sequencing was indicated by rarefaction of sorted-subset datasets, despite the large sequencing depth. Compared with non-shared clonotypes, the clonotypes found in all four sorted-subset donors had higher generation probabilities. Pairwise subsampling indicated that sequencing depth was expected to affect the degree of clonotype sharing among donors.

Unmatched junction bases come to 5, with V trimmed by 5 bases and J by 4 bases. CDR3 length: 15 amino acids, cysteine to phenylalanine. CDR3 DNA only is kept here, 45 bases in frame from base 1. CDR1 SGHVS and CDR2 FNYEAQ were looked up in the germline V gene. Using the deep immunoSEQ assay, multiplex PCR amplified TCR CDR3 regions from genomic DNA. Genomic DNA extracted from each cell subset was distributed evenly over all wells of several immunoSEQ 96-well plates, and each plate served as one replicate. For sorted subsets, each replicate PCR was loaded with approximately 190 ng genomic DNA, equivalent to about 30,000 T cell genomes. The purified libraries were quantified using a Qubit 3.0 fluorometer, sized with a Bioanalyzer 2100, and then quantified again using the KAPA Library Quantification kit. A separate single-read 150-cycle Illumina NextSeq 550 flow cell was used to sequence each immunoSEQ 96-well plate. From the authors' description of their analysis: Because only junctional sequences without quality scores were contained in the immunoSEQ output, filtering matching that applied to full-length reads could not be performed. Sequences were annotated with PyIR, a Python wrapper for IgBLAST v1.9, and V/J genes and CDR3 were assigned using IMGT germline references. Reads were removed for weak V/J assignments (E-value above 1e-6), missing CDR3, stop codons, out-of-frame junctions, or ambiguous translated residues. A V3J clonotype was defined by an identical inferred V gene, J gene, and CDR3 amino acid sequence. Percentage overlap between repertoires was calculated by dividing the number of shared unique clonotypes by the size of the smaller repertoire. RTK rarefaction, the Chao1 estimator, and Recon v2.1 estimates of unobserved clonotypes were used to assess repertoire richness. For all TCRbeta clonotypes obtained by the gDNA method from four donors, generation probabilities were computed with OLGA. TCRdb stores this immuneACCESS table with in-frame sequences only. Part of the clones is absent; in the studies checked, under half of the shortfall reflects unresolved V genes, and no reason is known for the rest. V, J and clone size derive from that table, while D and trimming were established from the DNA sequence. The table for this sample lists some 2.1 million clones; about 95% of them were counted only once. The ten largest clones take up 1.1% of the sample.

CD8 naive samples consisted of CD45RO-negative cells that were positively selected for CCR7, yielding a CD45RA+CCR7+ population without TemRA cells. Donors were healthy HIV-negative adults with no recently reported acute infections or vaccinations. Only Caucasian adults living in Nashville, Tennessee, USA were represented among the donors. Blood was obtained by leukapheresis, after which PBMCs were separated by Ficoll-Histopaque density gradient centrifugation and cryopreserved in liquid nitrogen vapor phase. Analytical flow cytometry was used to check the purity and quantity of every magnetically sorted T cell population. From each sorted fraction, genomic DNA was isolated and quantified by UV absorbance on a Nanodrop 2000c.

The chain is encoded by TRBV7-6 joined to TRBJ2-1, and 10 bases in between align with TRBD2. This sequence was found in a young man in good health. The sequencing sample was made of naive CD8+ T cells sorted from blood. In the paper's terms, the cell subset or site label means: CD45RA+CCR7+. The nucleotides read TGTGCCAGCAGCCTTGGACTAGCGGATTACAATGAGCAGTTCTTC. Its protein product is CASSLGLADYNEQFF.